Listed here are 29 T cell receptor beta chains from one sample, sequenced in a study of CD8+ T cells in alopecia areata. Extracted RNA was reverse transcribed, and the resulting cDNA served as sequencing template. Using immunoSEQ multiplex PCR, the repertoire was profiled, and TCRdb retains in-frame clones only, with some absent. Of thousands of clones listed, 71% are singletons. The sequencing input was skin. The receptors stem from a human donor in good health.

The table lists this clone with a few counts. This chain joins TRBV5-8 and TRBJ2-7; the match to TRBD2 covers 7 bases. Trimming at V came to 0 bases and at J to 2 bases, leaving 5 bases not matched to a gene. Looked up from germline, CDR1 is SGHTS and CDR2 is YDEGEE. CDR3 length: 15 residues. The CDR3 spells CASSLGAAGTYEQYF. The CDR3 nucleotides read TGTGCCAGCAGCTTGGGGGCAGCGGGGACCTACGAGCAGTACTTC.

The V gene is TRBV7-8, the J gene TRBJ1-1; D unresolved. Germline lookup yields CDR1 SGHVS and CDR2 FQNEAQ. The V end lost 4 bases, the J end lost 2 bases, and 11 bases lay between the germline ends. This CDR3 is built from 14 residues. Here the CDR3 reads CASSSLGINTEAFF. The CDR3 nucleotides read TGTGCCAGCAGCTCCCTTGGGATTAACACTGAAGCTTTCTTT.

The J gene is TRBJ1-6, the V gene TRBV7-9; D uncertain. Trimming removed 5 bases from V and 9 bases from J, with 14 bases in between. This CDR3 has 14 residues. CDR1 is SEHNR and CDR2 is FQNEAQ in the germline V gene (reference sequence). The CDR3: CASSPGGFSSPLHF. The CDR3 DNA reads as TGTGCCAGCAGCCCCGGCGGGTTTTCTTCACCCCTCCACTTT.

The chain links TRBV6-1 to TRBJ2-5; no clear D gene. V was shortened by 4 bases and J by 0 bases, with 12 bases between the two germline ends. The CDR3 is made up of 15 amino acids. Per germline, CDR1 MNHNS and CDR2 SASEGT. The CDR3 DNA reads as TGTGCCAGCAGTGGGAACCTGAGGTACCAAGAGACCCAGTACTTC. Amino acid sequence: CASSGNLRYQETQYF.

This clone was counted once. The chain carries TRBV2 and TRBJ1-1; 8 bases match TRBD1. V was pared by 3 bases and J by 2 bases, with 5 bases of the junction left unmatched. The CDR3 has 15 residues. Germline loops: CDR1 SNHLY, CDR2 FYNNEI. CDR3 nucleotides: TGTGCCAGCAGTGAGCCGACAGGGGACAACACTGAAGCTTTCTTT. It codes for CASSEPTGDNTEAFF.

The chain joins TRBV4-1 to TRBJ1-6; 8 bases are a match to TRBD1. Per germline, CDR1 MGHRA and CDR2 YSYEKL. The CDR3 spans 15 residues. V lost 4 bases to trimming and J lost 4 bases; unmatched junction nucleotides: 3. In nucleotides, the CDR3 is TGCGCCAGCAGCCCTGGACAGGGATATAATTCACCCCTCCACTTT. As protein: CASSPGQGYNSPLHF.

The chain joins TRBV7-9 to TRBJ2-1; the D gene is possibly TRBD1 (6 bases). V lost 5 bases and J 3 bases, leaving 17 bases between the germline ends. The CDR3 totals 16 residues. CDR1 and CDR2 from the germline V gene are SEHNR and FQNEAQ (reference sequence). The CDR3 sequence: CASSELQGTYYNEQFF. The CDR3 region has the DNA TGTGCCAGCAGCGAACTACAGGGAACATACTACAATGAGCAGTTCTTC.

The chain joins TRBV2 to TRBJ1-1; TRBD1 might be the D (6 bases). This CDR3 has 11 residues. Germline CDR1 SNHLY, CDR2 FYNNEI. Trimming removed 6 bases from V and 14 bases from J, with 16 bases in between. The CDR3 DNA is TGTGCCAGCAGGACAGCTCTGGGGGCCTTCTTT. Protein sequence: CASRTALGAFF.

This clone showed up just a few times. The rearrangement links TRBV6-1 to TRBJ1-2; 9 nucleotides match TRBD1. V gave up 6 bases and J gave up 8 bases; unmatched junction bases: 7. CDR1 MNHNS and CDR2 SASEGT come from the germline V gene. CDR3 length: 13 amino acids. CDR3 DNA: TGTGCCAGCAGAGGGACAGGGCCGGGAGGCTACACCTTC. Encoded protein: CASRGTGPGGYTF.

This clone appeared once. This rearrangement joins TRBV9 to TRBJ1-6; D remains unclear. This CDR3 region has 15 residues. V was shortened by 3 bases and J by 10 bases, with 17 bases between the two germline ends. Germline CDR1 SGDLS, CDR2 YYNGEE. The DNA of the CDR3 is TGTGCCAGCAGCGCGAGCGGATTCGCTGGGTCACCCCTCCACTTT. Protein sequence: CASSASGFAGSPLHF.

The chain uses TRBV7-2 and TRBJ2-3; D may match TRBD1 or TRBD2 (6 bases each). Trimming cost V 5 bases and J 3 bases, with 15 bases left between them. CDR1 SGHTA and CDR2 FQGNSA come from the germline V gene. There are 15 residues in the CDR3. CDR3 region: CASSQGPGRTDTQYF. The CDR3 region has the DNA TGTGCCAGCAGCCAGGGGCCGGGGAGGACAGATACGCAGTATTTT.

The rearrangement links TRBV5-1 to TRBJ2-3, with unresolved D. V lost 4 bases and J 1 base, leaving 7 bases between the germline ends. Germline V CDR1 and CDR2: SGHRS, YFSETQ. The CDR3 is 13 residues long. The CDR3 bases are TGCGCCAGCAGCCTTACCGGCACAGATACGCAGTATTTT. It yields the protein CASSLTGTDTQYF.

This clone was seen a few times. This rearrangement joins TRBV30 to TRBJ2-3; the match to TRBD2 covers 12 bases. J gave up 1 base and V 2 bases, and 4 bases lay outside the gene matches. Germline values: CDR1 GTSNPN, CDR2 SVGIG (reference sequence). This CDR3 is built from 16 residues. The CDR3 nucleotides read TGTGCCTGGAGTAGATGGACTAGCGGGGGCACAGATACGCAGTATTTT. As protein: CAWSRWTSGGTDTQYF.

V and J are TRBV6-7 and TRBJ1-6; tentative D call: TRBD1 (6 bases). TRBV6-7 has ORF status, its function being uncertain. This CDR3 is 15 amino acids long. With 10 bases removed from V and 6 bases from J, the gap between germline ends came to 19 bases. CDR3 loop: CATTPGACGNSPLHF. CDR3 nucleotides: TGTGCCACCACCCCGGGGGCCTGTGGTAATTCACCCCTCCACTTT.

The V call is TRBV5-6, the J call TRBJ1-2; D is unclear. V was cut by 4 bases and J by 5 bases, with 15 bases left in between. The CDR3 contains 14 residues. Per germline, CDR1 SGHDT and CDR2 YYEEEE. CDR3: CASSLPGNLYGYTF. The DNA of the CDR3 is TGTGCCAGCAGCCTCCCCGGGAACTTATATGGCTACACCTTC. Full variable domain (remainder filled in from reference TRBV5-6 and TRBJ1-2): DAGVTQSPTHLIKTRGQQVTLRCSPKSGHDTVSWYQQALGQGPQFIFQYYEEEERQRGNFPDRFSGHQFPNYSSELNVNALLLGDSALYLCASSLPGNLYGYTFGSGTRLTVV.

This chain uses TRBV29-1 with TRBJ1-2; possible D gene TRBD1, 5 bases. The germline CDR1 and CDR2 sequences are SQVTM and ANQGSEA. This CDR3 is built from 13 residues. Trimming stripped 6 bases from V and 7 bases from J, with 18 bases between. The CDR3 region is CSVRWGRVRGYTF. The CDR3 DNA reads TGCAGCGTCCGCTGGGGCAGGGTTCGTGGCTACACCTTC.

The chain couples TRBV5-8 to TRBJ1-2, with TRBD1 matching 7 bases. Trimming removed 2 bases from V and 5 bases from J; junction bases left unmatched: 6. This CDR3 region has 14 residues. The germline V gene has CDR1 SGHTS and CDR2 YDEGEE. For the CDR3, the DNA is TGTGCCAGCAGCTTCGGACAGGAGGGGTATGGCTACACCTTC. This sequence encodes CASSFGQEGYGYTF. The full variable domain, its missing parts supplied by reference TRBV5-8 and TRBJ1-2, is EAGVTQSPTHLIKTRGQQATLRCSPISGHTSVYWYQQALGLGLQFLLWYDEGEERNRGNFPPRFSGRQFPNYSSELNVNALELEDSALYLCASSFGQEGYGYTFGSGTRLTVV.

V is TRBV10-3 and J is TRBJ2-2, with 10 bases aligning to TRBD2. Unmatched junction bases numbered 10, after V lost 4 bases and J lost 2 bases. The germline gives CDR1 ENHRY, CDR2 SYGVKD. The CDR3 contains 18 residues. The CDR3 is CAISALAGLRGNTGELFF. The CDR3 DNA is TGTGCCATCAGTGCACTAGCGGGACTAAGGGGAAACACCGGGGAGCTGTTTTTT.

The chain is built from TRBV7-9 and TRBJ2-5; D possibly uses TRBD1 or TRBD2 (5 bases each). The CDR3 has 13 residues. V dropped 5 bases and J dropped 4 bases, with 11 bases sitting between them. Germline lookup yields CDR1 SEHNR and CDR2 FQNEAQ (reference sequence). This CDR3 is CASSPGSAETQYF. The CDR3 DNA is TGTGCCAGCAGCCCAGGGAGCGCAGAGACCCAGTACTTC.

In its sample, this clone was seen once. V and J are TRBV4-1 and TRBJ2-2; TRBD2 aligns across 16 bases. This CDR3 spans 18 amino acids. The V and J ends lost 5 bases and 6 bases, in that order; junction bases with no gene match: 9. CDR1 MGHRA and CDR2 YSYEKL come from the germline V gene. CDR3 sequence reads: CASSSGTSGGGPPGELFF. The CDR3 nucleotides are TGCGCCAGCAGCTCCGGGACTAGCGGGGGGGGCCCCCCCGGGGAGCTGTTTTTT.

Note on this clone: Other DNA variants within this sample encode the same CDR3. V is TRBV5-1 and J is TRBJ2-5; D not certain. CDR1 is SGHRS and CDR2 is YFSETQ in the germline V gene. The CDR3 is made up of 14 amino acids. The ends were cut back, 4 bases at V and 2 bases at J, with 12 bases in the middle. The CDR3 DNA follows: TGCGCCAGCAGCCTGGGGTCGGGTCAAGAGACCCAGTACTTC. Translating gives CASSLGSGQETQYF.

The chain carries TRBV6-5 and TRBJ1-3; no clear D. V dropped 4 bases and J dropped 4 bases, with 8 bases sitting between them. CDR3 length equals 13 residues. CDR1 and CDR2 from the germline V gene are MNHEY and SVGAGI. The CDR3 sequence is CASSSAAGNTIYF. Written as DNA, the CDR3 is TGTGCCAGCAGTTCAGCGGCAGGAAACACCATATATTTT.

CDR3 region: CASAFTGNTGELFF. In DNA, the CDR3 is TGTGCCAGTGCCTTTACAGGGAACACCGGGGAGCTGTTTTTT. This sequence joins TRBV6-1 and TRBJ2-2; TRBD1 is a possible D gene (5 bases). With 9 bases removed from V and 1 base from J, the gap between germline ends came to 12 bases. CDR1 and CDR2 (germline): MNHNS, SASEGT. The CDR3 runs to 14 residues.

The chain carries TRBV29-1 and TRBJ1-1, with a possible D match to TRBD1 (5 bases). CDR1 and CDR2 from the germline V gene are SQVTM and ANQGSEA. The CDR3 contains 13 residues. Trimming removed 7 bases at V and 2 bases at J, with 14 bases between. The CDR3 DNA is TGCAGCGCCAGGGCCCAAACTAACACTGAAGCTTTCTTT. Its translation is CSARAQTNTEAFF.

V gene TRBV5-1 combines with J gene TRBJ2-3; D is perhaps TRBD2 (5 bases). From germline, CDR1 is SGHRS and CDR2 YFSETQ. The CDR3 is 13 residues long. Trimming pared 0 bases from V and 4 bases from J, leaving 6 bases between. The CDR3 spells CASSLAGADTQYF. CDR3 sequence (DNA): TGCGCCAGCAGCTTGGCCGGGGCAGATACGCAGTATTTT.

The chain couples TRBV29-1 to TRBJ1-2, with D unclear. The CDR3 is made up of 13 amino acids. V lost 4 bases to trimming and J lost 10 bases, with 19 bases between them. Germline V lookup: CDR1 SQVTM, CDR2 ANQGSEA. Written as DNA, the CDR3 is TGCAGCGTTGGACCCGATCGTGGTATGTCCTACACCTTC. It specifies CSVGPDRGMSYTF.

The CDR3 sequence is CASSVGLAGRTGELFF. The CDR3 DNA is TGTGCCAGCAGCGTAGGGCTAGCGGGACGCACCGGGGAGCTGTTTTTT. The chain uses TRBV9 and TRBJ2-2, with 9 bases that match TRBD2. The trim removed 0 bases at V and 4 bases at J, leaving 4 bases unmatched. This CDR3 is 16 amino acids long. CDR1 and CDR2 (germline): SGDLS, YYNGEE.

The chain joins TRBV6-6 to TRBJ1-2; D not resolved. The CDR3 is 11 residues long. Germline CDR1 MNHNY, CDR2 SVGAGI (reference sequence). V was pared by 6 bases and J by 8 bases, with 10 bases between. Here the CDR3 reads CASRREAGYTF. The CDR3 DNA reads TGTGCCAGCAGAAGGGAGGCGGGCTACACCTTC.

This clone came up a few times. The chain carries TRBV5-4 and TRBJ2-7; TRBD1 matches 8 bases. Germline CDR1 SGHNT, CDR2 YYREEE (reference sequence). This CDR3 has 14 residues. The V gene end was trimmed by 4 bases and the J gene end by 2 bases; junction bases not matched to a gene: 5. CDR3 in amino acids: CASSITGQAYEQYF. In DNA, the CDR3 is TGTGCCAGCAGCATCACGGGACAGGCCTACGAGCAGTACTTC. Using reference TRBV5-4 and TRBJ2-7 for the parts outside the CDR3, the full variable domain is ETGVTQSPTHLIKTRGQQVTLRCSSQSGHNTVSWYQQALGQGPQFIFQYYREEENGRGNFPPRFSGLQFPNYSSELNVNALELDDSALYLCASSITGQAYEQYFGPGTRLTVT.